Described below is a single TCR beta chain sequence and its context. What it binds is not known. This specimen comes from a study of T-cell memory formation after mild COVID-19. About the research overall: Largely donor-specific TCR clusters were found. General study points: Memory from before infection featured some responding clones, which suggests cross-reactive memory joined.

V was clipped by 4 bases and J by 0 bases, with 9 bases between them. The CDR3 length is 14 residues. Germline lookup yields CDR1 SNHLY and CDR2 FYNNEI. Each CDR3 protein gets one entry after TCRdb re-called the 5' RACE reads with MiXCR. The data contain 560,000 or so distinct CDR3 sequences, 17% of them singletons. The sequencing sample was made of PBMCs or a T cell subset sorted from them (not recorded which). The receptor was derived from an adult woman who had mild COVID-19 (a few samples of this study predate the infection). Cell type and time point are not known. The rearrangement joins TRBV2 to TRBJ1-2; the D is unclear. The CDR3 sequence: CASSVLVANYGYTF. CDR3 sequence (DNA): TGTGCCAGCAGTGTTCTGGTAGCTAACTATGGCTACACCTTC.